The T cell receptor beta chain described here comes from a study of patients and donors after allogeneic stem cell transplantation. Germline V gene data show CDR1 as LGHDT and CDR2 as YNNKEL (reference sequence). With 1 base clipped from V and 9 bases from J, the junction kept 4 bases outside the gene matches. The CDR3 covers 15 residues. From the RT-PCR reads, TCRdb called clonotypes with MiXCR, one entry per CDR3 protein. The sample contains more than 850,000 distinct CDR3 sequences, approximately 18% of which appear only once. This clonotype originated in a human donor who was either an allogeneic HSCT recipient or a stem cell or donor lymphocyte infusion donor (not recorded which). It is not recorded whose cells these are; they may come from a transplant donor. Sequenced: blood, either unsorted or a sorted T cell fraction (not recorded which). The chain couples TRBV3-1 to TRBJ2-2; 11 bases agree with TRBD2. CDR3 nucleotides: TGTGCCAGCAGCCAAGCGACTAGCGGGGCCCGGGAGCTGTTTTTT. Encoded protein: CASSQATSGARELFF.